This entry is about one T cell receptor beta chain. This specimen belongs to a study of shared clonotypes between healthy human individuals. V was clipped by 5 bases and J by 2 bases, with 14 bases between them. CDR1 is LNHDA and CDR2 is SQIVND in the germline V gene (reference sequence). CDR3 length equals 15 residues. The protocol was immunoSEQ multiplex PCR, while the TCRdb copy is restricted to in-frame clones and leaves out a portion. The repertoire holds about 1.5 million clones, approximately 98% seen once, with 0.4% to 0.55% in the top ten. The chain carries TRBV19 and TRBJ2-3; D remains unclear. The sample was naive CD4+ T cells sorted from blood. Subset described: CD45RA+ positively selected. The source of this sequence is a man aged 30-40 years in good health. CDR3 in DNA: TGTGCCAGTAGTTGGTCGGGTAAACTCACAGATACGCAGTATTTT. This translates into CASSWSGKLTDTQYF.